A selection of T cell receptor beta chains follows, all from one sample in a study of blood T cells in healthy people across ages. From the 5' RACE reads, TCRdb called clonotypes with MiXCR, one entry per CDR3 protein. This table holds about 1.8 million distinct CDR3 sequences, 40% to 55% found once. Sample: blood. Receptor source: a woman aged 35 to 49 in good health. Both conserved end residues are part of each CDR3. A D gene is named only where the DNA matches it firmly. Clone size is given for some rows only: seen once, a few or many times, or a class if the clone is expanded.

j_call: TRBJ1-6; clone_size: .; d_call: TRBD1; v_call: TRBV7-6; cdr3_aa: CASSLFPQGANNSPLHF; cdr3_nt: TGTGCCAGCAGCTTATTCCCGCAGGGGGCTAATAATTCACCCCTCCACTTT
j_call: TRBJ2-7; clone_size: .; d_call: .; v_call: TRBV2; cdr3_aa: CASSDRQYYEQYF; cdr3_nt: TGTGCCAGCAGTGACAGGCAGTACTACGAGCAGTACTTC
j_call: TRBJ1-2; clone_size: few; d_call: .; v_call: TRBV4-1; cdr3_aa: CASSQDSSQGENGYTF; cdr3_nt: TGCGCCAGCAGCCAAGATAGCAGCCAGGGTGAGAATGGCTACACCTTC
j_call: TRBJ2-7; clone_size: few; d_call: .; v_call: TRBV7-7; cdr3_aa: CASSLVGVAQKKGYEQYF; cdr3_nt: TGTGCTAGCAGCTTAGTGGGGGTCGCCCAAAAAAAGGGCTACGAGCAGTACTTC
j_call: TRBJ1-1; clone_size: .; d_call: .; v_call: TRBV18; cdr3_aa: CASSPGPRNTEAFF; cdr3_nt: TGTGCCAGCTCACCAGGGCCGAGGAACACTGAAGCTTTCTTT
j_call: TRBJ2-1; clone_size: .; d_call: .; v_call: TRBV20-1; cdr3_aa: CSARSLSSSYNEQFF; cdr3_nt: TGCAGTGCTAGGTCCCTTTCTAGCTCCTACAATGAGCAGTTCTTC
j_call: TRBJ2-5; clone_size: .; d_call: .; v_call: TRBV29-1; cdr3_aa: CSAILAGETQYF; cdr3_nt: TGCAGCGCAATACTGGCGGGAGAGACCCAGTACTTC
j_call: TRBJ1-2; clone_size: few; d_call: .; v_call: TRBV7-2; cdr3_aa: CASSLPRAVIHGYTF; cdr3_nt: TGTGCCAGCAGCCTCCCGCGGGCGGTGATCCATGGCTACACCTTC
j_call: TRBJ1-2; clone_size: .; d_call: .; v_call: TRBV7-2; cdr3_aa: CASSLEGTGHGYTF; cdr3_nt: TGTGCCAGCAGCTTAGAGGGGACTGGGCATGGCTACACCTTC
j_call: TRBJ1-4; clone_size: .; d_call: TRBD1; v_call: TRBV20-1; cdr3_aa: CSASPQGAGEKLFF; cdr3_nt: TGCAGTGCTTCCCCTCAGGGGGCTGGTGAAAAACTGTTTTTT
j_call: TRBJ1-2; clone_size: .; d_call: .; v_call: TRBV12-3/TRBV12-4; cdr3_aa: CASSLARVRVNYGYTF; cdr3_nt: TGTGCCAGCAGTTTAGCCAGGGTGAGGGTTAACTATGGCTACACCTTC
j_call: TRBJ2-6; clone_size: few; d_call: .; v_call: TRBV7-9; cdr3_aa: CASSLPGRSSGANVLTF; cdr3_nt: TGTGCCAGCAGCTTACCGGGACGGAGCTCTGGGGCCAACGTCCTGACTTTC
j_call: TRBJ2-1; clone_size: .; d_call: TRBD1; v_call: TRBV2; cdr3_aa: CASSEAGGNEQFF; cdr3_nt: TGTGCCAGCAGTGAGGCAGGGGGCAATGAGCAGTTCTTC
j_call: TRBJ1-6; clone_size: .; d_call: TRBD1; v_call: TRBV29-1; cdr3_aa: CSVLTGGNSPLHF; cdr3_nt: TGCAGCGTCCTGACAGGGGGAAATTCACCCCTCCACTTT
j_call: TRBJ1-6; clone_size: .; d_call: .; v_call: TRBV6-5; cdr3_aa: CASRAWRSSYNSPLHF; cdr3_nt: TGTGCCAGCAGGGCCTGGAGAAGCTCCTATAATTCACCCCTCCACTTT
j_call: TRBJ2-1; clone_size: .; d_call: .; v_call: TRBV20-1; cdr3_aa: CSATKGLQETQFF; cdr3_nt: TGCAGTGCTACCAAGGGCCTTCAAGAGACCCAGTTCTTC